What follows are 29 T cell receptor beta chains derived from one specimen sequenced in a study of blood T cells in healthy people across ages. The use of a sample-barcoded 5' primer and a J-beta primer mix characterized a second PCR of roughly 7 to 11 cycles. TCRdb re-called the 5' RACE reads through MiXCR, storing one row per CDR3 protein. The sample has over 1,300,000 distinct CDR3 sequences, approximately 59% seen once. Sequences were obtained from blood. These receptors all come from a young man in good health.

This clonotype was seen only a few times. CDR3 region: CSAGEGSEQYF. DNA for the CDR3: TGCAGCGCCGGGGAGGGCAGCGAGCAGTACTTC. The chain combines TRBV29-1 with TRBJ2-5; 7 positions match TRBD2. With the DNA end fitting TRBJ2-7 better, the J assignment may be wrong. Germline V gene lookup returns CDR1 SQVTM and CDR2 ANQGSEA. The CDR3 runs 11 residues.

This clonotype has more than one count but fewer than ten. The chain uses TRBV14 and TRBJ2-5; D is ambiguous. The DNA end favors TRBJ2-7, so the J call may be wrong. This CDR3 is 12 amino acids long. Germline V gene lookup returns CDR1 SGHDN and CDR2 FVKESK. CDR3 nucleotides: TGTGCCAGCAGCCAGAATAGGATCGAGCAGTACTTC. Its protein is CASSQNRIEQYF.

The rearrangement joins TRBV12-5 to TRBJ2-5; D possibly corresponds to TRBD1 (6 bases). This CDR3 is built from 16 residues. V was clipped by 0 bases and J by 5 bases, with 16 bases between them. The germline CDR1 and CDR2 sequences are LGHNT and FRNRAP. The CDR3 DNA sequence: TGTGCTAGTGGTTTGGTCAGGGGCCCCTCTCGGGAGACCCAGTACTTC. The encoded protein is CASGLVRGPSRETQYF. Full variable domain (missing parts from reference TRBV12-5 and TRBJ2-5): DARVTQTPRHKVTEMGQEVTMRCQPILGHNTVFWYRQTMMQGLELLAYFRNRAPLDDSGMPKDRFSAEMPDATLATLKIQPSEPRDSAVYFCASGLVRGPSRETQYFGPGTRLLVL.

This chain joins TRBV5-1 and TRBJ1-6, with 8 bases lining up with TRBD1. Trimming at V came to 0 bases and at J to 9 bases, leaving 2 bases not matched to a gene. Germline V gene data show CDR1 as SGHRS and CDR2 as YFSETQ. CDR3 length equals 14 residues. CDR3 protein: CASSLGQGPSPLHF. The DNA of the CDR3 is TGCGCCAGCAGCTTGGGACAGGGGCCTTCACCCCTCCACTTT.

V is TRBV3-1 and J is TRBJ1-4; D is perhaps TRBD1 (6 bases). Trimming cost V 1 base and J 8 bases, with 14 bases left between them. The CDR3 is 15 residues long. The germline V gene has CDR1 LGHDT and CDR2 YNNKEL (reference sequence). The CDR3 DNA is TGTGCCAGCAGCCAAGCCTCCAGGGGAGGCGAAAAACTGTTTTTT. Amino acid sequence: CASSQASRGGEKLFF.

A few counts support this clonotype. The V call is TRBV12-3 or TRBV12-4, the J call TRBJ2-1; D is undetermined. The CDR3 loop spans 12 amino acids. Trimming stripped 11 bases from V and 10 bases from J, with 18 bases between. The CDR3: CACAWVAREQFF. In nucleotides, the CDR3 is TGTGCCTGCGCTTGGGTAGCTAGGGAGCAGTTCTTC.

CDR3 nucleotide sequence: TGCGCCAGCAGCTGGGGTAGCGGAGGGCTAGGTGAGCAGTTCTTC. Its translation: CASSWGSGGLGEQFF. V is TRBV5-1 and J is TRBJ2-1; the D gene is possibly TRBD2 (6 bases). Germline CDR1 and CDR2: SGHRS and YFSETQ. V lost 3 bases and J lost 9, with 19 bases in between. The CDR3 runs to 15 residues. The variable domain in full, with the rest retrieved from reference TRBV5-1 and TRBJ2-1, is KAGVTQTPRYLIKTRGQQVTLSCSPISGHRSVSWYQQTPGQGLQFLFEYFSETQRNKGNFPGRFSGRQFSNSRSEMNVSTLELGDSALYLCASSWGSGGLGEQFFGPGTRLTVL.

This clonotype was seen just once. V gene TRBV15 combines with J gene TRBJ2-7; tentative D call: TRBD2 (5 bases). The V and J ends lost 1 base and 3 bases respectively, with 10 bases between them. There are 14 residues in the CDR3. Germline V gene data show CDR1 as LNHNV and CDR2 as YYDKDF (reference sequence). The CDR3, as DNA: TGTGCCACCAGCAGAGGGGCCGCGGGCTACGAGCAGTACTTC. Its protein is CATSRGAAGYEQYF.

The chain links TRBV20-1 to TRBJ1-1; D might be TRBD1 (5 bases). The V end lost 6 bases, the J end lost 1 base, and 12 bases lay between the germline ends. The CDR3 has 13 amino acids. Germline V CDR1 and CDR2: DFQATT, SNEGSKA (reference sequence). For the CDR3, the DNA is TGCAGTGCGACACAGGCGACGAACACTGAAGCTTTCTTT. This codes for CSATQATNTEAFF.

The rearrangement uses TRBV15 and TRBJ2-3; 11 bases match TRBD2. V lost 2 bases to trimming and J lost 2 bases; unmatched junction nucleotides: 6. The CDR3 consists of 17 residues. CDR1 LNHNV and CDR2 YYDKDF come from the germline V gene (reference sequence). The CDR3 DNA is TGTGCCACCAGCAGAACTGCTAGCGGGGGGACCACAGATACGCAGTATTTT. Protein sequence: CATSRTASGGTTDTQYF.

The chain joins TRBV3-1 to TRBJ1-1; 7 bases are shared with TRBD1. The V and J ends lost 0 bases and 0 bases, in that order; junction bases with no gene match: 1. The CDR3 contains 15 residues. Germline CDR1 is LGHDT and CDR2 is YNNKEL (reference sequence). The DNA for the CDR3 is TGTGCCAGCAGCCAAGAGGGACAGATGAACACTGAAGCTTTCTTT. It yields the protein CASSQEGQMNTEAFF.

The chain carries TRBV4-1 and TRBJ1-5; maybe TRBD1 (6 bases). Germline-derived CDR1 and CDR2 are MGHRA and YSYEKL. The length of the CDR3 is 17 residues. V was clipped by 1 base and J by 2 bases, with 15 bases between them. CDR3 DNA: TGCGCCAGCAGCCAAGCAGGAGAGGGGGAGGGCAATCAGCCCCAGCATTTT. Translating it yields CASSQAGEGEGNQPQHF.

The chain employs TRBV4-2 and TRBJ1-5; 7 bases are shared with TRBD1. The germline CDR1 and CDR2 sequences are LGHNA and YNFKEQ. The CDR3 extends over 18 amino acids. V dropped 0 bases and J dropped 1; count of bases not matched to a gene: 9. The chain's CDR3 is CASSQENRGGRSNQPQHF. The CDR3, as DNA: TGTGCCAGCAGCCAAGAGAACAGGGGAGGGCGAAGCAATCAGCCCCAGCATTTT.

V and J are TRBV3-1 and TRBJ2-3, with D maybe TRBD2 (6 bases). The germline V and J ends were trimmed by 5 bases and 2 bases, with 17 bases remaining between them. Germline-derived CDR1 and CDR2 are LGHDT and YNNKEL (reference sequence). This CDR3 region has 16 residues. CDR3 sequence (DNA): TGTGCCAGCAGCTTCCGAACCGGGGGTGTCACAGATACGCAGTATTTT. Protein sequence: CASSFRTGGVTDTQYF.

This chain links TRBV4-3 with TRBJ2-1; possibly TRBD1 or TRBD2 for D (5 bases each). TRBJ2-7 explains the end of the DNA better; the J call may be wrong. The CDR3 has 16 residues. Germline lookup yields CDR1 LGHNA and CDR2 YSLEER. CDR3 bases: TGCGCCAGCAGCCAAGAAAGACGGGGCCCGTACAATGAGCAGTACTTC. Its translation is CASSQERRGPYNEQYF.

This clonotype was found a few times. This sequence joins TRBV12-3 or TRBV12-4 and TRBJ2-7; D might be TRBD1 or TRBD2, each matching 5 bases. The CDR3 loop spans 12 amino acids. V dropped 5 bases and J dropped 7 bases, with 12 bases sitting between them. The CDR3 bases are TGTGCCAGCAGTGGGACCTCGGGTGAGCAGTACTTC. Residues: CASSGTSGEQYF.

The chain recombines TRBV4-1 with TRBJ2-7; perhaps D is TRBD1 or TRBD2 (5 bases each). The germline CDR1 and CDR2 sequences are MGHRA and YSYEKL. CDR3 length: 13 residues. V shed 1 base and J shed 6 bases, with 10 bases lying between them. The CDR3 loop reads CASSQARGSEQYF. CDR3 in DNA: TGCGCCAGCAGCCAAGCTCGGGGCTCCGAGCAGTACTTC.

The J gene is TRBJ2-2, the V gene TRBV13, with D unclear. Germline values: CDR1 PRHDT, CDR2 FYEKMQ (reference sequence). Trimming stripped 2 bases from V and 1 base from J, with 8 bases between. CDR3 size: 15 residues. The CDR3 region has the DNA TGTGCCAGCAGCTTAACCCCGGGGAACACCGGGGAGCTGTTTTTT. The encoded protein is CASSLTPGNTGELFF.

This clonotype was seen only a few times. J is TRBJ2-5 and V is TRBV12-5; D is unresolved. Trimming removed 0 bases at V and 2 bases at J, with 7 bases between. There are 14 residues in the CDR3. Per germline, CDR1 LGHNT and CDR2 FRNRAP. The CDR3 sequence is CASGLVGIQETQYF. The CDR3 DNA reads TGTGCTAGTGGTTTGGTAGGCATACAAGAGACCCAGTACTTC.

The CDR3: CASSPRASGSTDTQYF. The CDR3 DNA reads as TGCGCCAGCAGCCCAAGAGCCAGCGGGAGCACAGATACGCAGTATTTT. The J gene is TRBJ2-3, the V gene TRBV4-1, with a tentative D call TRBD2 (6 bases). The CDR3 sequence is 16 residues long. V shed 4 bases and J shed 0 bases, with 14 bases lying between them. The germline gives CDR1 MGHRA, CDR2 YSYEKL.

The rearrangement uses TRBV27 and TRBJ2-7; 10 nucleotides line up with TRBD2. The V segment lost 3 bases and the J segment 5 bases; nucleotides outside the gene matches: 10. CDR3 length: 16 amino acids. The V gene's germline CDR1 is MNHEY and CDR2 SMNVEV (reference sequence). The CDR3 bases are TGTGCCAGCAGTTTTCTAGCGGGGGCGTTGCGGAACGAGCAGTACTTC. Translation: CASSFLAGALRNEQYF.

The chain recombines TRBV4-1 with TRBJ1-1; D call uncertain. This CDR3 has 14 amino acids. Trimming removed 0 bases at V and 1 base at J, with 6 bases between. Per the germline V gene, CDR1 is MGHRA and CDR2 is YSYEKL. In DNA, the CDR3 is TGCGCCAGCAGCCAAGAGCCAGAGAACACTGAAGCTTTCTTT. Protein: CASSQEPENTEAFF.

The gene calls are TRBV12-3 or TRBV12-4 and TRBJ2-5; either TRBD1 or TRBD2 may fit D (6 bases each). The tail of the sequence fits TRBJ2-7 better, so the J call may be wrong. The CDR3 is made up of 14 amino acids. The chain's CDR3 is CASSLGGHVAEQYF. The CDR3 DNA reads as TGTGCCAGCAGCCTAGGGGGGCACGTCGCCGAGCAGTACTTC.

V usage is TRBV28 and J usage is TRBJ2-7; D perhaps matches TRBD1 (6 bases). The V and J ends lost 7 bases and 3 bases respectively, with 16 bases between them. CDR1 and CDR2 (germline): MDHEN, SYDVKM. This CDR3 comprises 14 residues. The CDR3 region has the DNA TGTGCCAGCAACCCCCAGGGGTACGACTACGAGCAGTACTTC. Translating it yields CASNPQGYDYEQYF.

The chain combines TRBV24-1 with TRBJ2-7; D not resolved. The last part of the DNA fits TRBJ2-5 better; the J call may be wrong. The length of the CDR3 is 16 residues. In germline, CDR1 is KGHDR, CDR2 SFDVKD. The CDR3 is CATSDLAVEKLETQYF. The DNA of the CDR3 is TGTGCCACCAGTGATTTGGCAGTAGAGAAATTAGAGACCCAGTACTTC.

This clonotype was counted a few times. V gene TRBV4-3 combines with J gene TRBJ2-1; 9 bases map to TRBD1. Germline values: CDR1 LGHNA, CDR2 YSLEER. The CDR3 has 16 amino acids. V was clipped by 1 base and J by 3 bases; unmatched bases: 4. The CDR3, as DNA: TGCGCCAGCAGCCAAGCCAACAGGGGGCTCTACAATGAGCAGTTCTTC. Translating it yields CASSQANRGLYNEQFF.

The chain links TRBV29-1 to TRBJ2-2; D remains ambiguous. V was trimmed by 5 bases and J by 0 bases, leaving 16 bases between them. Germline lookup yields CDR1 SQVTM and CDR2 ANQGSEA. CDR3 size: 16 residues. CDR3 protein: CSVYKDPDTNTGELFF. The CDR3 DNA reads as TGCAGCGTTTATAAGGATCCAGATACGAACACCGGGGAGCTGTTTTTT.

This clonotype was counted a few times. The V call is TRBV27, the J call TRBJ2-5, with D tentatively TRBD1 (6 bases). The DNA end is a closer match to TRBJ2-7, so the J assignment may be wrong. Germline CDR1 and CDR2: MNHEY and SMNVEV (reference sequence). This CDR3 spans 15 amino acids. CDR3 residues: CASSTIGQSIHEQYF. CDR3 nucleotides: TGTGCCAGCAGCACCATAGGACAGTCGATCCACGAGCAGTACTTC.

This chain connects TRBV7-9 to TRBJ1-2; D gene unclear. Trimming removed 1 base at V and 2 bases at J, with 8 bases between. This CDR3 is built from 14 residues. Germline V gene lookup returns CDR1 SEHNR and CDR2 FQNEAQ (reference sequence). CDR3: CASSLVSENYGYTF. The CDR3 region has the DNA TGTGCCAGCAGCTTAGTGAGCGAAAACTATGGCTACACCTTC. Full variable domain (rest looked up from reference TRBV7-9 and TRBJ1-2): DTGVSQNPRHKITKRGQNVTFRCDPISEHNRLYWYRQTLGQGPEFLTYFQNEAQLEKSRLLSDRFSAERPKGSFSTLEIQRTEQGDSAMYLCASSLVSENYGYTFGSGTRLTVV.